This paragraph reports one T cell receptor beta chain. What it binds is not known. V gave up 6 bases and J gave up 1 base; unmatched junction bases: 10. The CDR3 length is 16 residues. CDR1 SEHNR and CDR2 FQNEAQ come from the germline V gene (reference sequence). This entry is derived from a study of OX40 agonist ivuxolimab in advanced cancers. Overall study: Ivuxolimab, an agonist antibody against OX40 (CD134), was given to patients. Findings and caveats of the study: On average, CD8+ T cells had more expanded clones than CD4+.

Blood sampling was done at baseline, cycle 4 day 1, and cycle 7 day 1. Here immunoSEQ multiplex PCR was the method, and the copy in TCRdb shows in-frame clones only, minus some. The sample lists under 90,000 clones, 85% occurring once. This clonotype originated in an adult with an advanced solid tumor such as melanoma, head and neck, liver or kidney cancer. The sequenced sample was CD4+ or CD8+ T cells sorted from blood, obtained in a trial of the OX40 agonist ivuxolimab. The genes are TRBV7-9 and TRBJ1-1; 8 bases map to TRBD1. Written as DNA, the CDR3 is TGTGCCAGCAGTAAAACAAAAGGGACAGGGAACACTGAAGCTTTCTTT. Protein sequence: CASSKTKGTGNTEAFF.